This TCR beta chain derives from a study of blood T cell repertoires in COVID-19. Data came from immunoSEQ multiplex PCR; TCRdb stores just in-frame clones and leaves some out. The table has 35,000 to 55,000 clones, about 90% seen once. The V end lost 4 bases, the J end lost 0 bases, and 29 bases lay between the germline ends. CDR1 is MDHEN and CDR2 is SYDVKM in the germline V gene. CDR3 length equals 21 residues. The chain carries TRBV28 and TRBJ2-3, with D perhaps TRBD2 (6 bases). This clonotype was sampled from a human donor in a cohort sampled during active COVID-19. The sample was peripheral blood. The CDR3 loop is CASSYPGGGEQPNASTDTQYF. The CDR3 DNA is TGTGCCAGCAGTTACCCGGGTGGCGGGGAACAACCGAACGCTAGCACAGATACGCAGTATTTT.